This section outlines one T cell receptor beta chain sequence together with its context. In the original workflow: Amplified reference gene primers provided the basis for estimating nucleated cell counts. The data were produced by immunoSEQ multiplex PCR, yet TCRdb's version contains in-frame clones alone and is incomplete. That table furnishes V, J and clone size, whereas the DNA furnished D and trimming. The sample lists some 400,000 clones; about four fifths were seen once. The junction had 7 bases not matched to a gene; V was cut back by 5 bases and J by 0 bases. Germline CDR1 is PRHDT and CDR2 is FYEKMQ (reference sequence). This CDR3 contains 16 residues. This entry is derived from a study of blood T cell repertoires in COVID-19. Across the study: Whether acute or convalescent, the COVID-19 samples came from the United States, Italy and Spain. PBMCs, B-cell-depleted T cells, or T cells provided the cDNA or gDNA that made up the material.

The clonotype comes from a human donor with acute or convalescent COVID-19. The donor label of this sample is uncertain. The sample comprised peripheral blood. The chain uses TRBV13 and TRBJ2-5; TRBD1 aligns across 9 bases. CDR3 sequence (DNA): TGTGCCAGCAGCCCCGGACAGGGGAGGTACCAAGAGACCCAGTACTTC. Amino acid sequence: CASSPGQGRYQETQYF.